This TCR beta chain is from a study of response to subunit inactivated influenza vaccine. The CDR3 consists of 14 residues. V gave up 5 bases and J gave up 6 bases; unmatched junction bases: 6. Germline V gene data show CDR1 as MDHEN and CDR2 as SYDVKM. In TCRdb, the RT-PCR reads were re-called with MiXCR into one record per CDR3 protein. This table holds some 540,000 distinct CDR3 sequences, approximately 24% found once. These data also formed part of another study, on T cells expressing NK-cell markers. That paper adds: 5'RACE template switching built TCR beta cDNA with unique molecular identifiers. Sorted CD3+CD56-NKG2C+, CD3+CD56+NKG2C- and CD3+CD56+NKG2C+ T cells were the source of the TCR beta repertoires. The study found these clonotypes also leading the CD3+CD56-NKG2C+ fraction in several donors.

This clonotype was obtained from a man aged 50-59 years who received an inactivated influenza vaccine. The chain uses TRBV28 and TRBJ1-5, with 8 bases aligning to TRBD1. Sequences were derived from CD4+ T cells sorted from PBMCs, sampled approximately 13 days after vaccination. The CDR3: CASSGQGAGQPQHF. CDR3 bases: TGTGCCAGCAGTGGACAGGGAGCTGGTCAGCCCCAGCATTTT.